The T cell receptor beta chain under discussion was sequenced for a study of response to subunit inactivated influenza vaccine. This clonotype was recorded a few times. The CDR3 covers 13 residues. Trimming shortened V by 0 bases and J by 6 bases, and 9 bases separated the two germline ends. In germline, CDR1 is SEHNR, CDR2 FQNEAQ (reference sequence). Via MiXCR, TCRdb re-called the RT-PCR reads, giving one row per CDR3 protein. This table has about 540,000 distinct CDR3 sequences, roughly 25% appearing once. These records were also assigned to another study, of T cells expressing NK-cell markers. Turning to that study: Generation of TCR beta cDNA was performed by 5'RACE template switching incorporating UMIs.

The source material was CD4+ T cells sorted from PBMCs, sampled approximately 13 days after vaccination. The rearrangement joins TRBV7-9 to TRBJ2-7, with a tentative D call TRBD1 (6 bases). This TCR was recovered from a man aged 45-60 years who received an inactivated influenza vaccine. The DNA for the CDR3 is TGTGCCAGCAGCTTAGCGGGGGCGTCCGAGCAGTACTTC. This encodes CASSLAGASEQYF.